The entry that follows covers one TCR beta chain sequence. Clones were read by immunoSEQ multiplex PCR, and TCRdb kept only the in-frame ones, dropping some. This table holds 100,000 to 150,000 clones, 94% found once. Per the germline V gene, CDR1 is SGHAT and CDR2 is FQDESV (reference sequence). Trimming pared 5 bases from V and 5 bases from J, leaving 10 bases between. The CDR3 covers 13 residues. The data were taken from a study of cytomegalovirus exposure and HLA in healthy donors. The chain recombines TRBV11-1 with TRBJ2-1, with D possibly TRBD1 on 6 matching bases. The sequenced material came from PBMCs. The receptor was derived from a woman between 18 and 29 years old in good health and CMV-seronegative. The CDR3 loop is CASSPRGHNEQFF. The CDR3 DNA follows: TGTGCCAGCAGCCCCAGGGGCCACAATGAGCAGTTCTTC.